The 5 T cell receptor beta chains below were found in one sample sequenced in a study of shared clonotypes between healthy human individuals. Method: immunoSEQ multiplex PCR; TCRdb's copy keeps in-frame clones and lacks some. Among 1 million to 1.3 million clones, around 82% were seen once, and the ten largest hold 0.55% to 0.7%. Sequencing used memory CD4+ T cells from PBMCs. The sample's subset: CD45RA-negative fraction. These receptors originate from a man aged 18 to 30 in good health. Some clones in this sample may be carry-over from other donors' samples.

The rearrangement joins TRBV19 to TRBJ2-1; 7 bases agree with TRBD2. Germline CDR1 LNHDA, CDR2 SQIVND (reference sequence). J was trimmed by 7 bases and V by 7 bases; bases with no gene match: 13. The CDR3 sequence is 15 residues long. The CDR3 DNA is TGTGCCAGTATGGAGTGGGGCGGGAGTGGTAATGAGCAGTTCTTC. It specifies CASMEWGGSGNEQFF.

This sequence joins TRBV27 and TRBJ1-1; TRBD1 matches at 9 bases. CDR1 MNHEY and CDR2 SMNVEV come from the germline V gene (reference sequence). The CDR3 sequence is 15 residues long. Trimming took 5 bases from V and 7 from J; bases not matched to a gene: 11. The CDR3 region is CASSPNSGQGYEAFF. Here the CDR3 DNA reads TGTGCCAGCAGTCCAAATTCGGGACAGGGCTATGAAGCTTTCTTT.

Comments on this clone: This CDR3 is also generated by other DNA sequences in the sample. This chain joins TRBV7-8 and TRBJ2-1, with 8 bases that match TRBD1. V lost 5 bases and J lost 8; bases outside the gene matches: 5. This CDR3 has 13 amino acids. Germline V gene sequence: CDR1 SGHVS, CDR2 FQNEAQ. The CDR3: CASSLDRGDEQFF. Here the CDR3 DNA reads TGTGCCAGCAGCCTCGACAGGGGTGATGAGCAGTTCTTC.

CDR3 sequence: CAITPDRATEAFF. The DNA for the CDR3 is TGTGCCATCACTCCCGACAGGGCCACTGAAGCTTTCTTT. The rearrangement links TRBV10-3 to TRBJ1-1; 7 nucleotides align to TRBD1. The CDR3 has 13 residues. The V segment lost 7 bases and the J segment 4 bases; nucleotides outside the gene matches: 6. Per germline, CDR1 ENHRY and CDR2 SYGVKD.

This clone has a count of ten or more. The sample contains more than one DNA sequence encoding this CDR3. The chain employs TRBV5-6 and TRBJ2-5, with 11 bases aligning to TRBD1. V trimming: 3 bases; J trimming: 4 bases; junction bases outside the gene matches: 2. CDR1 is SGHDT, CDR2 YYEEEE, per germline. This CDR3 is 14 amino acids long. CDR3 sequence: CASSSGQGGETQYF. The CDR3 coding sequence is TGTGCCAGCAGCTCGGGACAGGGGGGAGAGACCCAGTACTTC.